This T cell receptor beta chain was documented in a study of T-cell memory formation after mild COVID-19. Background on the study: There were largely donor-specific TCR clusters.

MiXCR, applied by TCRdb to the 5' RACE reads, yields one record per CDR3 protein. The table has 250,000 to 350,000 distinct CDR3 sequences, roughly 16% seen once. The CDR3 runs 15 residues. V was clipped by 3 bases and J by 4 bases, with 16 bases between them. From germline, CDR1 is KGHSH and CDR2 LQKENI. The TCR was taken from a man aged 18 to 35 who had mild COVID-19 (a few samples of this study predate the infection). Cell type and time point are not known. The sequencing sample was made of PBMCs or a T cell subset sorted from them (not recorded which). The V call is TRBV18, the J call TRBJ2-7; no definite D call. Here the CDR3 DNA reads TGTGCCAGCTCACCCCGAGTGTATGGTTTATACGAGCAGTACTTC. Translated: CASSPRVYGLYEQYF.